This T cell receptor beta chain was captured in a study of T cells after posttransplantation cyclophosphamide. Points from the study as a whole: TRB overlap between skin or GI tissue T cells and blood was limited. Recipient CMV seropositivity and CMV reactivation strongly tracked TRB clonality.

Note on this clone: Its antigen is not known. A read error may account for a junction end that differs from germline.

Libraries were prepared by immunoSEQ multiplex PCR; TCRdb keeps only in-frame clonotypes and omits some of them. The sample holds tens of thousands of clones, and no clone turns up only once. CDR3 length equals 14 residues. Per the germline V gene, CDR1 is SGHRS and CDR2 is YFSETQ. Sequencing was carried out using PBMCs. This chain connects TRBV5-1 to TRBJ1-2; D is possibly TRBD1 (6 bases). The sequence was collected from a man aged 35 to 55 in good health, CMV-negative, and a related stem cell transplant donor. The CDR3 coding sequence is TGCGCCAGCAGTTTGGGATCACAGGGCGATGGCTACACCTTC. This translates into CASSLGSQGDGYTF.